These 30 T cell receptor beta chains were all obtained from the same sample, sequenced in a study of cytomegalovirus exposure and HLA in healthy donors. Primers: 60 Vbeta forward and 13 Jbeta reverse. Libraries were prepared by immunoSEQ multiplex PCR; TCRdb keeps only in-frame clonotypes and omits some of them. The sample lists roughly 180,000 clones, 80% occurring once. Material: PBMCs. These receptors came from a woman between 50 and 59 years old in good health and CMV-seropositive.

The CDR3 DNA follows: TGTGCCAGCAGCCCCAGGTGGGCGGGAGGGAATTACAATGAGCAGTTCTTC. This gives the protein CASSPRWAGGNYNEQFF. The rearrangement links TRBV7-3 to TRBJ2-1; TRBD2 matches 9 bases. The junction had 12 bases not matched to a gene; V was cut back by 5 bases and J by 4 bases. CDR3 size: 17 residues. Germline V lookup: CDR1 SGHTA, CDR2 FQGTGA.

The chain is built from TRBV7-2 and TRBJ2-5, with TRBD2 matching 9 bases. CDR1 and CDR2 (germline): SGHTA, FQGNSA. There are 16 residues in the CDR3. After removal of 2 bases from V and 8 bases from J, the junction contained 12 bases not matched to a gene. In nucleotides, the CDR3 is TGTGCCAGCAGCTTATCTAGCGGGATAGGAGTGGAAACCCAGTACTTC. Amino acid sequence: CASSLSSGIGVETQYF.

V is TRBV5-6 and J is TRBJ2-1; 10 bases line up with TRBD2. CDR3 length equals 16 residues. From germline, CDR1 is SGHDT and CDR2 YYEEEE. J was trimmed by 2 bases and V by 4 bases; bases with no gene match: 6. Here the CDR3 DNA reads TGTGCCAGCAGCCTTATAACTAGCGGGGCCTACAATGAGCAGTTCTTC. Encoded protein: CASSLITSGAYNEQFF.

The chain recombines TRBV6-1 with TRBJ2-3; 10 bases are shared with TRBD2. Unmatched junction bases numbered 3, after V lost 1 base and J lost 5 bases. This CDR3 is 15 amino acids long. Germline CDR1 and CDR2: MNHNS and SASEGT. CDR3 region: CASSEVAGGGDTQYF. The CDR3 DNA reads as TGTGCCAGCAGTGAAGTAGCGGGAGGAGGAGATACGCAGTATTTT.

J is TRBJ2-5 and V is TRBV19, with 10 bases that match TRBD2. The CDR3 is made up of 18 amino acids. Looked up from germline, CDR1 is LNHDA and CDR2 is SQIVND (reference sequence). V lost 1 base to trimming and J lost 5 bases; unmatched junction nucleotides: 13. CDR3 sequence: CASSIAPASGGGGETQYF. DNA for the CDR3: TGTGCCAGTAGTATAGCCCCGGCTAGCGGGGGAGGAGGGGAGACCCAGTACTTC.

CDR3 residues: CASSQSLYVGADNEQFF. The CDR3 region has the DNA TGCGCCAGCAGCCAGTCTCTGTACGTGGGAGCGGACAATGAGCAGTTCTTC. V is TRBV5-1 and J is TRBJ2-1; D perhaps matches TRBD2 (5 bases). This CDR3 has 17 residues. V was shortened by 4 bases and J by 5 bases, with 22 bases between the two germline ends. CDR1 is SGHRS, CDR2 YFSETQ, per germline.

Turning to this clone: The sample has other DNA sequences that encode this CDR3 too. V is TRBV7-2 and J is TRBJ2-5, with 14 bases fitting TRBD2. The CDR3 is 15 residues long. V lost 5 bases to trimming and J lost 5 bases; unmatched junction nucleotides: 4. Germline-derived CDR1 and CDR2 are SGHTA and FQGNSA. The CDR3: CASSLGLAGGETQYF. CDR3 sequence (DNA): TGTGCCAGCAGCCTAGGACTAGCGGGAGGTGAGACCCAGTACTTC.

The chain links TRBV5-1 to TRBJ1-1; D unclear. The germline gives CDR1 SGHRS, CDR2 YFSETQ. This CDR3 has 15 residues. Trimming stripped 0 bases from V and 5 bases from J, with 14 bases between. The chain's CDR3 is CASSLAKDGGTEAFF. The CDR3 DNA is TGCGCCAGCAGCTTGGCCAAGGACGGCGGGACTGAAGCTTTCTTT. Together with reference TRBV5-1 and TRBJ1-1, the CDR3 gives the full variable domain: KAGVTQTPRYLIKTRGQQVTLSCSPISGHRSVSWYQQTPGQGLQFLFEYFSETQRNKGNFPGRFSGRQFSNSRSEMNVSTLELGDSALYLCASSLAKDGGTEAFFGQGTRLTVV.

For the CDR3, the DNA is TGTGCCACCAGCAGACATGAACAGGGAGACGAGCAGTACTTC. This gives the protein CATSRHEQGDEQYF. This chain uses TRBV15 with TRBJ2-7; a possible D gene is TRBD1 (6 bases). The germline CDR1 and CDR2 sequences are LNHNV and YYDKDF (reference sequence). The CDR3 totals 14 residues. Deletions cut 2 bases from V and 5 bases from J, with 13 bases between.

The V and J genes are TRBV5-1 and TRBJ2-3; 11 bases are shared with TRBD1. This CDR3 is built from 16 residues. The junction had 5 bases not matched to a gene; V was cut back by 1 base and J by 4 bases. CDR1 and CDR2 from the germline V gene are SGHRS and YFSETQ. In DNA form, the CDR3 reads TGCGCCAGCAGCTTGACCGGACAGGGGGCATCAGATACGCAGTATTTT. This codes for CASSLTGQGASDTQYF.

J is TRBJ2-7 and V is TRBV9, with D uncertain. Germline assignment: CDR1 SGDLS and CDR2 YYNGEE. The CDR3 length is 12 residues. V gave up 2 bases and J gave up 3 bases, with 6 bases separating them. The CDR3 nucleotides are TGTGCCAGCAGCGTCAGCGACTACGAGCAGTACTTC. It codes for CASSVSDYEQYF.

CDR3 amino acids: CASSLAYGGNYGYTF. CDR3 DNA sequence: TGTGCCAGCAGCTTAGCTTATGGAGGGAACTATGGCTACACCTTC. V and J are TRBV7-8 and TRBJ1-2; D uncertain. This CDR3 has 15 residues. Trimming shortened V by 0 bases and J by 2 bases, and 10 bases separated the two germline ends. Germline lookup yields CDR1 SGHVS and CDR2 FQNEAQ.

As for this clone: At one of its ends the junction is not consistent with the germline gene, which may arise from a read error. This chain connects TRBV9 to TRBJ1-4; 9 bases are a match to TRBD1. The CDR3 covers 14 residues. Germline CDR1 and CDR2: SGDLS and YYNGEE. The CDR3, as DNA: TGTGCCGGCAGCGCCGGGACAGGGACTGAAAAACTGTTTTTT. Protein: CAGSAGTGTEKLFF.

The chain combines TRBV7-9 with TRBJ1-5; D is undetermined. The CDR3 is made up of 17 amino acids. V was pared by 5 bases and J by 3 bases, with 20 bases between. Germline-derived CDR1 and CDR2 are SEHNR and FQNEAQ (reference sequence). The CDR3 DNA sequence: TGTGCCAGCAGCCTAGGGAGTGGAGGGAGACTCAATCAGCCCCAGCATTTT. Its translation: CASSLGSGGRLNQPQHF.

The CDR3: CASSLRGGVAKNIQYF. In DNA, the CDR3 is TGTGCCAGCAGCTTAAGGGGGGGCGTAGCCAAAAACATTCAGTACTTC. The gene calls are TRBV7-2 and TRBJ2-4, with D possibly matching TRBD2 (7 bases). Germline CDR1 reads SGHTA; CDR2 reads FQGNSA. Trimming cost V 2 bases and J 0 bases, with 11 bases left between them. The CDR3 contains 16 residues.

With respect to this clone: This same CDR3 is encoded by further DNA sequences in the sample. V is TRBV5-1 and J is TRBJ1-2, with D possibly TRBD1 on 5 matching bases. The V gene's germline CDR1 is SGHRS and CDR2 YFSETQ. The CDR3 totals 12 residues. V lost 4 bases to trimming and J lost 6 bases, with 10 bases between them. The CDR3 reads CASSLQGDGYTF. The CDR3 bases are TGCGCCAGCAGCCTCCAGGGTGATGGCTACACCTTC.

The rearrangement links TRBV5-1 to TRBJ2-7; tentative D call: TRBD1 (5 bases). V gave up 2 bases and J gave up 2 bases, with 8 bases separating them. Germline CDR1 is SGHRS and CDR2 is YFSETQ. The CDR3 sequence is 13 residues long. For the CDR3, the DNA is TGCGCCAGCAGCTTTGGGGCTACCTACGAGCAGTACTTC. Translation gives CASSFGATYEQYF. Full variable domain (missing parts from reference TRBV5-1 and TRBJ2-7): KAGVTQTPRYLIKTRGQQVTLSCSPISGHRSVSWYQQTPGQGLQFLFEYFSETQRNKGNFPGRFSGRQFSNSRSEMNVSTLELGDSALYLCASSFGATYEQYFGPGTRLTVT.

V and J are TRBV6-6 and TRBJ1-2; D is unclear. The CDR3 sequence is 12 residues long. Per the germline V gene, CDR1 is MNHNY and CDR2 is SVGAGI (reference sequence). V lost 5 bases to trimming and J lost 4 bases, with 8 bases between them. CDR3 in amino acids: CASSPPSYGYTF. Here the CDR3 DNA reads TGTGCCAGCAGTCCCCCATCCTATGGCTACACCTTC.

The rearrangement joins TRBV28 to TRBJ2-3; 14 nucleotides align to TRBD2. The CDR3 is made up of 17 amino acids. Trimming removed 5 bases from V and 6 bases from J; junction bases left unmatched: 10. Germline lookup yields CDR1 MDHEN and CDR2 SYDVKM. CDR3 amino acids: CASSGHRLAGGLDTQYF. DNA of the CDR3: TGTGCCAGCAGTGGACACCGACTAGCGGGAGGGCTGGATACGCAGTATTTT.

The genes are TRBV7-5 and TRBJ1-2; the D call TRBD1 from the table was never checked on the DNA. TRBV7-5 is a pseudogene locus. The CDR3 loop spans 13 amino acids. The CDR3 DNA reads as TGTGCCAGAAGCTGGCCCCAAGGGGATGGCTACACCTTC. Its translation: CARSWPQGDGYTF.

This clone was picked up a small number of times. This chain links TRBV28 with TRBJ2-7; D not certain. The germline V gene encodes CDR1 MDHEN and CDR2 SYDVKM. The CDR3 runs 12 residues. The CDR3 spells CFKKKAAYEQYF. CDR3 nucleotides: TGTTTCAAGAAGAAGGCGGCATACGAGCAGTACTTC.

V and J are TRBV2 and TRBJ1-3; 9 positions agree with TRBD1. Trimming at V came to 4 bases and at J to 7 bases, leaving 2 bases not matched to a gene. This CDR3 region has 13 residues. In germline, CDR1 is SNHLY, CDR2 FYNNEI. This CDR3 reads CASSGDRGNTIYF. The DNA for the CDR3 is TGTGCCAGCAGTGGCGACAGGGGGAACACCATATATTTT.

The chain uses TRBV4-1 and TRBJ2-2, with TRBD1 matching 12 bases. V lost 3 bases to trimming and J lost 6 bases; unmatched junction nucleotides: 8. The CDR3 covers 17 residues. Germline V gene data show CDR1 as MGHRA and CDR2 as YSYEKL. The CDR3 region has the DNA TGCGCCAGCAGCCAGAAGGGCTGGGACAGGGGGCCCGGGGAGCTGTTTTTT. Amino acids: CASSQKGWDRGPGELFF.

The table lists this clone with a few counts. V is TRBV29-1 and J is TRBJ1-1; TRBD1 matches 8 bases. With 5 bases clipped from V and 2 bases from J, the junction kept 4 bases outside the gene matches. Germline-derived CDR1 and CDR2 are SQVTM and ANQGSEA. This CDR3 contains 13 residues. The CDR3 DNA reads as TGCAGCGTTTCAGGGGGCCGCAACACTGAAGCTTTCTTT. Amino acids: CSVSGGRNTEAFF.

This chain uses TRBV6-5 with TRBJ1-1, with D uncertain. The CDR3 length is 14 residues. V shed 0 bases and J shed 1 base, with 6 bases lying between them. Germline V gene sequence: CDR1 MNHEY, CDR2 SVGAGI. The chain's CDR3 is CASSYSKQNTEAFF. For the CDR3, the DNA is TGTGCCAGCAGTTACTCGAAACAGAACACTGAAGCTTTCTTT.

V usage is TRBV7-8 and J usage is TRBJ2-3; D might be TRBD1 (5 bases). The CDR3 is 16 residues long. V lost 1 base and J 1 base, leaving 12 bases between the germline ends. The V gene's germline CDR1 is SGHVS and CDR2 FQNEAQ. For the CDR3, the DNA is TGTGCCAGCAGCTTAGTAAGGGGCGCTGGCACAGATACGCAGTATTTT. Amino acid sequence: CASSLVRGAGTDTQYF.

To note about this clone: Relative to the germline gene, one junction end is altered; a read error may explain this. Written as DNA, the CDR3 is TGCGCCAGCAGCCAACCAAAGTCCTCTAGCGGGGGAGCGAGCTCCTACAGTGAGCAGTTCTTC. Encoded protein: CASSQPKSSSGGASSYSEQFF. This sequence joins TRBV4-3 and TRBJ2-1, with 10 bases matching TRBD2. Germline V lookup: CDR1 LGHNA, CDR2 YSLEER. The CDR3 totals 21 residues.

The rearrangement links TRBV4-1 to TRBJ2-1; 7 bases line up with TRBD1. This CDR3 has 15 amino acids. The V and J ends lost 5 bases and 0 bases, in that order; junction bases with no gene match: 4. Germline V gene data show CDR1 as MGHRA and CDR2 as YSYEKL. This CDR3 reads CASSVSGGSYNEQFF. The DNA of the CDR3 is TGCGCCAGCAGCGTTTCAGGGGGCTCCTACAATGAGCAGTTCTTC.

This chain links TRBV5-1 with TRBJ2-3; possibly TRBD2 for D (7 bases). The CDR3 runs to 17 residues. Germline V CDR1 and CDR2: SGHRS, YFSETQ. Between the trimmed V and J ends, which lost 3 bases and 0 bases, there was a span of 17 bases. CDR3 sequence: CASSSLQGGGSTDTQYF. The CDR3 nucleotides are TGCGCCAGCAGCTCGTTACAGGGAGGGGGGAGCACAGATACGCAGTATTTT.

In its sample, this clone was seen a few times. This chain uses TRBV5-1 with TRBJ1-1; no clear D. CDR3 length equals 11 residues. The germline CDR1 and CDR2 sequences are SGHRS and YFSETQ. Trimming pared 5 bases from V and 7 bases from J, leaving 9 bases between. CDR3 loop: CASRGEGEAFF. In nucleotides, the CDR3 is TGCGCCAGCAGAGGCGAGGGTGAAGCTTTCTTT.